The 3 T cell receptor beta chains given below trace back to one sample, sequenced in a study of beta chain features in type 1 diabetes (dated by TCRdb to 2016 to 2019). The method behind the library was the immunoSEQ multiplex PCR assay. The entire amount of isolated RNA was reverse transcribed using the High Capacity cDNA Reverse Transcription Kit, so the sequenced TCRB transcripts were expressed ones. This is the immuneACCESS table as TCRdb keeps it, with only in-frame sequences that have V and J called. A part of the clones is gone; compared with another copy, unresolved V genes explain less than half, and the rest is unexplained. Across this sample there are roughly 330,000 clones, with more than 9.5% seen only once. The top ten clones comprise 0.015% to 0.02% of the sample. The specimen sequenced was naive CD4+ T cells from blood. The cell subset or site label of this sample denotes: true naive CD4+ T cells. These receptors all come from a woman in her twenties or thirties in good health.

The chain has TRBV18 and TRBJ2-1; TRBD1 aligns across 9 bases. There are 14 residues in the CDR3. Germline loops: CDR1 KGHSH, CDR2 LQKENI. V lost 6 bases to trimming and J lost 6 bases; unmatched junction nucleotides: 6. The CDR3 DNA follows: TGTGCCAGCTCCGGGACAGGGTTTATCAATGAGCAGTTCTTC. Its protein is CASSGTGFINEQFF.

This clone turned up a few times. J is TRBJ2-1 and V is TRBV18, with 9 bases matching TRBD1. With V trimmed by 6 bases and J by 8 bases, 8 bases remained unmatched. CDR1 is KGHSH, CDR2 LQKENI, per germline. The CDR3 is made up of 14 amino acids. DNA for the CDR3: TGTGCCAGCTCCCAATCTACAGGGGGCGATGAGCAGTTCTTC. Protein product: CASSQSTGGDEQFF.

This clone was picked up a small number of times. This chain links TRBV27 with TRBJ2-1, with 10 bases that match TRBD2. J lost 8 bases, V lost 3 bases, and 7 bases had no gene match. The germline gives CDR1 MNHEY, CDR2 SMNVEV (reference sequence). This CDR3 is built from 15 residues. The CDR3 nucleotides are TGTGCCAGCAGTTTTAACCTAGCGGGAGTGCATGAGCAGTTCTTC. Its translation: CASSFNLAGVHEQFF.